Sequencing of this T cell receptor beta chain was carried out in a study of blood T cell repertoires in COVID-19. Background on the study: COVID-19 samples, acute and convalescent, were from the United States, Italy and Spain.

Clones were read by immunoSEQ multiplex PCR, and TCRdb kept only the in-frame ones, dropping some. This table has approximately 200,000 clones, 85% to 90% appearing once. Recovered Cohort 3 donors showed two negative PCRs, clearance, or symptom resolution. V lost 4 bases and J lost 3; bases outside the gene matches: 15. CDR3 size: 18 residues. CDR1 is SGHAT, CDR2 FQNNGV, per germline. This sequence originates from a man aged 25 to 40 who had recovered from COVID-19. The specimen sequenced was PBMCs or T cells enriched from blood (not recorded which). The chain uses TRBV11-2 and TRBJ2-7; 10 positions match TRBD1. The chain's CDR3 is CASSWTKTGTGDYYEQYF. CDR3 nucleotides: TGTGCCAGCAGCTGGACAAAGACCGGGACAGGGGATTACTACGAGCAGTACTTC.